A single sample gave rise to the 29 T cell receptor beta chains below, sequenced in a study of cytomegalovirus exposure and HLA in healthy donors. PCR employed 60 Vbeta and 13 Jbeta primers. The repertoire was sequenced with immunoSEQ multiplex PCR; TCRdb's copy has only in-frame clones and lacks some. This listing includes roughly 53,000 clones. The source material was PBMCs. The receptors derive from a man aged 18 to 30 in good health and CMV-seropositive.

CDR3 region: CASSLDSSGANVLTF. The CDR3 DNA is TGTGCCAGCAGCTTAGACTCCTCTGGGGCCAACGTCCTGACTTTC. The genes are TRBV5-4 and TRBJ2-6; D gene unclear. Germline CDR1 SGHNT, CDR2 YYREEE (reference sequence). Trimming took 2 bases from V and 0 from J, leaving 6 bases between them. The CDR3 is 15 amino acids.

The genes are TRBV6-6 and TRBJ1-2; D might be TRBD1 (5 bases). Germline CDR1 is MNHNY and CDR2 is SVGAGI (reference sequence). The ends were cut back, 1 base at V and 3 bases at J, with 12 bases in the middle. The CDR3 sequence is 15 residues long. The CDR3 region is CASSYLRGGDYGYTF. The CDR3 DNA sequence: TGTGCCAGCAGTTACTTGCGGGGGGGGGACTATGGCTACACCTTC.

The V call is TRBV21-1, the J call TRBJ1-3. TRBV21-1 is shown as a pseudogene. The CDR3 consists of 15 residues. The chain's CDR3 is CASLEGTNSGNTIYF. The CDR3 DNA follows: TGTGCCAGTCTGGAGGGCACCAACTCTGGAAACACCATATATTTT.

The V call is TRBV14, the J call TRBJ2-5; D might be TRBD2 (5 bases). Germline V CDR1 and CDR2: SGHDN, FVKESK. Trimming removed 4 bases at V and 11 bases at J, with 17 bases between. CDR3 length equals 13 residues. This CDR3 reads CASSRHRGWEQYF. For the CDR3, the DNA is TGTGCCAGCAGCCGACATCGGGGTTGGGAGCAGTACTTC.

The CDR3 region is CASSPVGRQGNDEQFF. Here the CDR3 DNA reads TGCGCCAGCAGCCCGGTGGGTCGACAGGGTAACGATGAGCAGTTCTTC. The rearrangement joins TRBV5-1 to TRBJ2-1, with TRBD1 identical over 7 bases. The V gene's germline CDR1 is SGHRS and CDR2 YFSETQ. V lost 4 bases, J lost 8 bases, and 15 bases stayed unmatched. The CDR3 is 16 residues long.

The chain carries TRBV28 and TRBJ2-7, with 8 bases lining up with TRBD2. From germline, CDR1 is MDHEN and CDR2 SYDVKM. The trim removed 8 bases at V and 3 bases at J, leaving 12 bases unmatched. This CDR3 has 15 residues. The CDR3 here is CASAASGSADYEQYF. CDR3 bases: TGTGCCAGCGCTGCTAGCGGGTCAGCTGACTACGAGCAGTACTTC. The full variable domain, completed using reference TRBV28 and TRBJ2-7, is DVKVTQSSRYLVKRTGEKVFLECVQDMDHENMFWYRQDPGLGLRLIYFSYDVKMKEKGDIPEGYSVSREKKERFSLILESASTNQTSMYLCASAASGSADYEQYFGPGTRLTVT.

The rearrangement links TRBV28 to TRBJ1-5, with D possibly TRBD1 on 6 matching bases. Germline V lookup: CDR1 MDHEN, CDR2 SYDVKM. The V end lost 5 bases, the J end lost 2 bases, and 13 bases lay between the germline ends. CDR3 size: 15 residues. The CDR3 loop is CASSPAGGGNQPQHF. The CDR3 DNA is TGTGCCAGCAGTCCGGCTGGGGGCGGCAATCAGCCCCAGCATTTT.

The chain combines TRBV7-9 with TRBJ2-5; TRBD2 matches 14 bases. The DNA end favors TRBJ2-7, so the J call may be wrong. Germline V lookup: CDR1 SEHNR, CDR2 FQNEAQ (reference sequence). The CDR3 runs to 16 residues. The CDR3 protein is CASSLTSGRGSYEQYF. The DNA for the CDR3 is TGTGCCAGCAGTCTGACTAGCGGGAGGGGGTCCTACGAGCAGTACTTC.

This sequence joins TRBV6-1 and TRBJ2-7, with 13 bases lining up with TRBD2. This CDR3 region has 15 residues. The ends lost 5 bases at V and 6 bases at J; junction bases unmatched: 7. Germline lookup yields CDR1 MNHNS and CDR2 SASEGT. This CDR3 is CASSFRTSGSFEQYF. The CDR3 DNA reads as TGTGCCAGCAGTTTCCGGACTAGCGGGAGTTTCGAGCAGTACTTC.

V gene TRBV25-1 combines with J gene TRBJ2-2; D is possibly TRBD2 (5 bases). The ends were cut back, 7 bases at V and 6 bases at J, with 18 bases in the middle. Germline CDR1 reads MGHDK; CDR2 reads SYGVNS. The CDR3 spans 15 residues. The CDR3 region has the DNA TGTGCCAGCACCGGGATAGCTCTCGGTTCCGGGGAGCTGTTTTTT. Protein product: CASTGIALGSGELFF.

This clone is called medium-sized based on its frequency. This sequence joins TRBV5-1 and TRBJ1-1, with a weak D call TRBD1 (6 bases). The length of the CDR3 is 19 residues. The V gene lost 0 bases and the J gene lost 0 bases, with 21 bases spanning the gap. Germline V gene data show CDR1 as SGHRS and CDR2 as YFSETQ. The CDR3 DNA reads TGCGCCAGCAGCTTGGAAACTTGGGGGCCCGACTATATGAACACTGAAGCTTTCTTT. Translating gives CASSLETWGPDYMNTEAFF.

The chain combines TRBV7-9 with TRBJ1-2; 8 bases match TRBD1. CDR1 and CDR2 from the germline V gene are SEHNR and FQNEAQ (reference sequence). Trimming cost V 5 bases and J 6 bases; bases outside gene matches: 5. The CDR3 consists of 13 residues. The CDR3 spells CASSLPGQDGYTF. The CDR3 region has the DNA TGTGCCAGCAGCCTACCGGGACAGGATGGCTACACCTTC.

CDR3 protein: CASSTGTLAGYTEAFF. CDR3 nucleotide sequence: TGTGCCAGCAGTACCGGGACTCTAGCGGGGTACACTGAAGCTTTCTTT. The gene calls are TRBV28 and TRBJ1-1, with D perhaps TRBD1 (5 bases). The V gene's germline CDR1 is MDHEN and CDR2 SYDVKM. The CDR3 sequence is 16 residues long. Trimming removed 5 bases from V and 3 bases from J, with 19 bases in between.

This chain connects TRBV6-6 to TRBJ1-5; no firm D call. There are 13 residues in the CDR3. With 3 bases removed from V and 9 bases from J, the gap between germline ends came to 12 bases. Per the germline V gene, CDR1 is MNHNY and CDR2 is SVGAGI (reference sequence). In DNA form, the CDR3 reads TGTGCCAGCAGTTATGAGCGGTCGGGGCCCCAGCATTTT. Protein product: CASSYERSGPQHF.

The chain carries TRBV4-2 and TRBJ2-1; D ambiguous. Germline CDR1 is LGHNA and CDR2 is YNFKEQ. V was pared by 3 bases and J by 9 bases, with 9 bases between. This CDR3 contains 12 residues. CDR3 residues: CASSHLPGEQFF. CDR3 coding DNA: TGTGCCAGCAGCCATCTCCCAGGTGAGCAGTTCTTC.

The chain links TRBV27 to TRBJ2-5; D perhaps matches TRBD2 (5 bases). This CDR3 region has 13 residues. Germline values: CDR1 MNHEY, CDR2 SMNVEV (reference sequence). Trimming took off 3 bases at V and 5 bases at J, with 10 bases between the two ends. In DNA form, the CDR3 reads TGTGCCAGCAGTTTTACGTCGGGGGAGACCCAGTACTTC. This encodes CASSFTSGETQYF.

The gene calls are TRBV2 and TRBJ1-3; tentatively, D is TRBD1 (5 bases). The germline V and J ends were trimmed by 8 bases and 0 bases, with 14 bases remaining between them. Germline V gene lookup returns CDR1 SNHLY and CDR2 FYNNEI. The CDR3 has 15 amino acids. The CDR3 DNA sequence: TGTGCCAGCGTTCGACAGATCCTCTCTGGAAACACCATATATTTT. It specifies CASVRQILSGNTIYF.

Remarks on this clone: At one end the junction does not follow the germline gene, possibly because of a read error. The rearrangement links TRBV2 to TRBJ2-7; D may be TRBD2 (5 bases). Germline CDR1 is SNHLY and CDR2 is FYNNEI. The CDR3 has 13 amino acids. The CDR3 coding sequence is TGTGCCAGCAGTGTGAATCTAGCCGACCTACGCTTCTTC. Translation gives CASSVNLADLRFF.

The CDR3 loop reads CASSLDRTRSNYGYTF. The CDR3 coding sequence is TGTGCCAGCAGCTTGGATCGGACACGGTCTAACTATGGCTACACCTTC. The chain couples TRBV5-4 to TRBJ1-2; maybe TRBD1 (5 bases). The CDR3 contains 16 residues. The germline V and J ends were trimmed by 0 bases and 0 bases, with 12 bases remaining between them. Germline V gene sequence: CDR1 SGHNT, CDR2 YYREEE (reference sequence).

This rearrangement joins TRBV29-1 to TRBJ2-2; 10 bases map to TRBD2. V lost 4 bases, J lost 5 bases, and 10 bases stayed unmatched. Germline-derived CDR1 and CDR2 are SQVTM and ANQGSEA. The CDR3 is 16 residues long. The CDR3 sequence is CSVGASGRRGTGELFF. As DNA, the CDR3 is TGCAGCGTTGGGGCTAGCGGGAGACGGGGAACCGGGGAGCTGTTTTTT.

V and J are TRBV5-1 and TRBJ2-1; the match to TRBD2 covers 11 bases. Germline trimming cut 6 bases from V and 2 bases from J; bases unmatched to any gene: 16. The CDR3 is 19 residues long. Germline CDR1 SGHRS, CDR2 YFSETQ. This CDR3 is CASTWGVAGGPEAYNEQFF. As DNA, the CDR3 is TGCGCCAGCACTTGGGGGGTAGCGGGAGGGCCTGAGGCCTACAATGAGCAGTTCTTC.

The chain couples TRBV5-1 to TRBJ2-7; D may be TRBD2 (6 bases). Germline CDR1 and CDR2: SGHRS and YFSETQ. The germline V and J ends were trimmed by 2 bases and 4 bases, with 19 bases remaining between them. The CDR3 consists of 16 residues. The CDR3, as DNA: TGCGCCAGCAGCTTAGGCGGAGGGAGTAGAACTTACGAGCAGTACTTC. This gives the protein CASSLGGGSRTYEQYF.

DNA for the CDR3: TGTGCCAGCAGACCCGGTTCAGGTTATCAGGGTCAGCCCCAGCATTTT. Residues: CASRPGSGYQGQPQHF. This chain joins TRBV28 and TRBJ1-5, with D possibly matching TRBD1 (5 bases). V shed 6 bases and J shed 6 bases, with 21 bases lying between them. CDR1 MDHEN and CDR2 SYDVKM come from the germline V gene. The CDR3 totals 16 residues.

The chain couples TRBV28 to TRBJ1-4, with 8 bases that match TRBD1. V lost 6 bases to trimming and J lost 8 bases; unmatched junction nucleotides: 8. This CDR3 has 14 residues. Germline CDR1 MDHEN, CDR2 SYDVKM. CDR3 in amino acids: CASRSTGGGEKLFF. The CDR3 bases are TGTGCCAGCAGATCCACAGGGGGTGGGGAAAAACTGTTTTTT.

V gene TRBV7-9 combines with J gene TRBJ1-4; D ambiguous. This CDR3 contains 14 residues. Trimming removed 2 bases at V and 7 bases at J, with 11 bases between. Germline V gene lookup returns CDR1 SEHNR and CDR2 FQNEAQ (reference sequence). In DNA form, the CDR3 reads TGTGCCAGCAGCTTACCCGGGGAGGGTGAAAAACTGTTTTTT. Amino acids: CASSLPGEGEKLFF.

V gene TRBV19 combines with J gene TRBJ2-6; tentatively, D is TRBD1 (6 bases). This CDR3 has 15 amino acids. Germline loops: CDR1 LNHDA, CDR2 SQIVND (reference sequence). Trimming shortened V by 9 bases and J by 0 bases, and 12 bases separated the two germline ends. The DNA of the CDR3 is TGTGCCAGCCGACAACAGGGCTCTGGGGCCAACGTCCTGACTTTC. This encodes CASRQQGSGANVLTF. Looking up the rest from reference TRBV19 and TRBJ2-6 gives the full variable domain: DGGITQSPKYLFRKEGQNVTLSCEQNLNHDAMYWYRQDPGQGLRLIYYSQIVNDFQKGDIAEGYSVSREKKESFPLTVTSAQKNPTAFYLCASRQQGSGANVLTFGAGSRLTVL.

The V and J genes are TRBV5-1 and TRBJ1-2; 9 bases fit TRBD1. CDR1 is SGHRS, CDR2 YFSETQ, per germline. The CDR3 runs 15 residues. Trimming cost V 9 bases and J 3 bases; bases outside gene matches: 12. The CDR3 sequence is CATARETGGHYGYTF. Written as DNA, the CDR3 is TGCGCCACAGCTAGAGAAACAGGGGGCCACTATGGCTACACCTTC.

The genes are TRBV19 and TRBJ2-2; D is ambiguous. V gave up 5 bases and J gave up 4 bases, with 14 bases separating them. Germline V CDR1 and CDR2: LNHDA, SQIVND (reference sequence). CDR3 size: 15 residues. The chain's CDR3 is CASSFTRSGTGELFF. The CDR3 region has the DNA TGTGCCAGTAGTTTCACTCGGTCGGGCACCGGGGAGCTGTTTTTT.

The chain joins TRBV19 to TRBJ1-5, with D perhaps TRBD1 (5 bases). Trimming left V 7 bases short and J 4 bases short, with 17 bases between. This CDR3 has 15 residues. Per the germline V gene, CDR1 is LNHDA and CDR2 is SQIVND (reference sequence). The CDR3, as DNA: TGTGCCAGTACGACCCACAGGCGCGAAAATCAGCCCCAGCATTTT. Residues: CASTTHRRENQPQHF. Full variable domain (rest looked up from reference TRBV19 and TRBJ1-5): DGGITQSPKYLFRKEGQNVTLSCEQNLNHDAMYWYRQDPGQGLRLIYYSQIVNDFQKGDIAEGYSVSREKKESFPLTVTSAQKNPTAFYLCASTTHRRENQPQHFGDGTRLSIL.